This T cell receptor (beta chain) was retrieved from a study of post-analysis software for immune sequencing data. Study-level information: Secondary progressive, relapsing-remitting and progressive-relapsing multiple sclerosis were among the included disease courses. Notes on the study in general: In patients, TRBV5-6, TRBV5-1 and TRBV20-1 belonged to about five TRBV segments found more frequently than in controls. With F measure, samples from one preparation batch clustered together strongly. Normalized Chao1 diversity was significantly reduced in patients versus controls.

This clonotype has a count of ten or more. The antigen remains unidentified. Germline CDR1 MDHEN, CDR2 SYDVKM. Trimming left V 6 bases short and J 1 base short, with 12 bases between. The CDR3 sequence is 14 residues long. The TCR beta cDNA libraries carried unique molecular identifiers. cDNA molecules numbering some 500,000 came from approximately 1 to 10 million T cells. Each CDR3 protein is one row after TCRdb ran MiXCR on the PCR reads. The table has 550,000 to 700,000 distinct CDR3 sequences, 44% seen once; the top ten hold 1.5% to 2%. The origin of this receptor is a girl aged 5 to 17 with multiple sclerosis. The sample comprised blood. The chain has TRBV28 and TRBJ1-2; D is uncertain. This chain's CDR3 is CASSPDGSNYGYTF. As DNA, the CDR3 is TGTGCCAGCAGCCCGGACGGAAGTAACTATGGCTACACCTTC.